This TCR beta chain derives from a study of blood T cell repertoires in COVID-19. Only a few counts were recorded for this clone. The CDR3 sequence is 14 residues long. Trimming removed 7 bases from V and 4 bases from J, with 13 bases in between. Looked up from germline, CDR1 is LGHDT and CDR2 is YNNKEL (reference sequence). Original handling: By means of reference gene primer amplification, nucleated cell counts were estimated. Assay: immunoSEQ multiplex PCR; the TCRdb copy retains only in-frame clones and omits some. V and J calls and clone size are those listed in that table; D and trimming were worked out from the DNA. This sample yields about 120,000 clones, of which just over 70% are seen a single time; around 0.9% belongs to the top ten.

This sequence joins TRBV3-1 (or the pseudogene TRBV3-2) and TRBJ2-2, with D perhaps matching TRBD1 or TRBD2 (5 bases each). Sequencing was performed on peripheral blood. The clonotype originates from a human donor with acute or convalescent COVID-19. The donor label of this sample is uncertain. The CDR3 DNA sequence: TGTGCCAGCAACCAGGGAAGCGGCACCGGGGAGCTGTTTTTT. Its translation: CASNQGSGTGELFF.